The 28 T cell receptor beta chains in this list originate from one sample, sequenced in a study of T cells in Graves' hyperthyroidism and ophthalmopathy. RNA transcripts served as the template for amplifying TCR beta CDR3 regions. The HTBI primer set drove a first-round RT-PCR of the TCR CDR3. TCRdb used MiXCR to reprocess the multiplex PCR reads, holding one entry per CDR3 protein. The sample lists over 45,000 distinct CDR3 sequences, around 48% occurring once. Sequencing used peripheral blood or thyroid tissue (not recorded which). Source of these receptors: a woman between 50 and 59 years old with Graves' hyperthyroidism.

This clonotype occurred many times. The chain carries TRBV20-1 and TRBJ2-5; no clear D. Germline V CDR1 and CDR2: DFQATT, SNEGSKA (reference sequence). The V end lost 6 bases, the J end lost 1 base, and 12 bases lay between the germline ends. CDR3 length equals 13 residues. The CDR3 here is CSADPRRQETQYF. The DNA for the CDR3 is TGCAGTGCAGACCCTCGACGCCAAGAGACCCAGTACTTC.

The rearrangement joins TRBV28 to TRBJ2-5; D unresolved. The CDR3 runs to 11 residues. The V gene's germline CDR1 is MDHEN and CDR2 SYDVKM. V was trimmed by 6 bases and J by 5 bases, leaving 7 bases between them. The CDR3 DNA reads TGTGCCAGCAGGGTCGGGGAGACCCAGTACTTC. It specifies CASRVGETQYF.

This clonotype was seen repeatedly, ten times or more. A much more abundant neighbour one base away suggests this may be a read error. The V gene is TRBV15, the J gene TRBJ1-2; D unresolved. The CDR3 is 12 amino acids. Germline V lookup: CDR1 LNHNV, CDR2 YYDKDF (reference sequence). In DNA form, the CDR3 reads TGTGCCACCAGCAGTACTTACTATGGCTACATCTTC. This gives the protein CATSSTYYGYIF.

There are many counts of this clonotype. The CDR3 region is CASSPDLRVYEQYF. The CDR3 coding sequence is TGTGCCAGCAGCCCCGACTTGCGAGTCTACGAGCAGTACTTC. The rearrangement links TRBV11-2 to TRBJ2-7; no firm D call. Germline lookup yields CDR1 SGHAT and CDR2 FQNNGV. Trimming left V 5 bases short and J 3 bases short, with 14 bases between. The CDR3 sequence is 14 residues long.

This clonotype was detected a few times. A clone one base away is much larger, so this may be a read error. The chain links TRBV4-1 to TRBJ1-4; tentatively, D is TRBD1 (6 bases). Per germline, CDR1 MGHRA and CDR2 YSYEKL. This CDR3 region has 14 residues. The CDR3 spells CASSRLGTNERLFF. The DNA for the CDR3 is TGCGCCAGCAGCCGGCTCGGGACAAATGAAAGACTGTTTTTT.

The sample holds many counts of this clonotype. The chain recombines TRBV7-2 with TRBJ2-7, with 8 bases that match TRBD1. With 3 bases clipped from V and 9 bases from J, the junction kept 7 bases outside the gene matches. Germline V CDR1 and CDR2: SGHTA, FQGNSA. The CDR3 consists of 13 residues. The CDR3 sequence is CASSFGTGLGQYF. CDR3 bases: TGTGCCAGCAGCTTCGGGACAGGTTTAGGGCAGTACTTC.

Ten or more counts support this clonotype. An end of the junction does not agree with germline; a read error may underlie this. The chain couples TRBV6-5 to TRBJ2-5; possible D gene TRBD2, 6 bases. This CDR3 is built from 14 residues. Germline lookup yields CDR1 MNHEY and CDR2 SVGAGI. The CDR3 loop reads CASSFLASQETHYF. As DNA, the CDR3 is TGTGCCAGCAGTTTCCTAGCGTCTCAAGAGACCCATTACTTC.

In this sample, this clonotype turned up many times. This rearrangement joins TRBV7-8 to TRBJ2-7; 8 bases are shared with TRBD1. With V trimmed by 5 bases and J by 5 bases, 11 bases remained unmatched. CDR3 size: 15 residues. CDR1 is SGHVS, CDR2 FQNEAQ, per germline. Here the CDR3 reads CASSIGQGKRNEQYF. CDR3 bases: TGTGCCAGCAGCATCGGACAGGGCAAGCGGAACGAGCAGTACTTC. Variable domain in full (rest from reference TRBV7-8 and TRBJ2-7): GAGVSQSPRYKVAKRGQDVALRCDPISGHVSLFWYQQALGQGPEFLTYFQNEAQLDKSGLPSDRFFAERPEGSVSTLKIQRTQQEDSAVYLCASSIGQGKRNEQYFGPGTRLTVT.

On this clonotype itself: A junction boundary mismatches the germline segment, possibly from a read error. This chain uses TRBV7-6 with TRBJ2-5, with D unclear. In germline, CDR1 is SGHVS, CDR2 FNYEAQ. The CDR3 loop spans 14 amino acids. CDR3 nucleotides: TGTGCCAGCGGCTTCGGTAGAGGATTGGAGACCCAGTACTTC. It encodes CASGFGRGLETQYF.

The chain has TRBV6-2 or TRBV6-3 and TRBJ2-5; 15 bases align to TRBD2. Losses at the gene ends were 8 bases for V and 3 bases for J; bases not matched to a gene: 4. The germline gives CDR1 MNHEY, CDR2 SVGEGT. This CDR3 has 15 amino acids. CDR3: CASGLAGGPEETQYF. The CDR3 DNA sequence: TGTGCCAGCGGACTAGCGGGAGGGCCGGAAGAGACCCAGTACTTC.

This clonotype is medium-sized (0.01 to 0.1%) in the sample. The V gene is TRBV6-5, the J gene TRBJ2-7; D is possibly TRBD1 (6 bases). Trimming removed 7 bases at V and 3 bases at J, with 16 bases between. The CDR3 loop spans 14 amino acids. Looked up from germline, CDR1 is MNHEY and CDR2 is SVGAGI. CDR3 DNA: TGTGCCAGCACCTACGGGGCAGGGGTCTACGAGCAGTACTTC. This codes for CASTYGAGVYEQYF.

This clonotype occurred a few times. CDR3 in DNA: TGTGCCAGCAGGATAGGGGGCAGCGGGAGAGAGCAGTACTTC. Residues: CASRIGGSGREQYF. The chain employs TRBV7-2 and TRBJ2-7, with D possibly matching TRBD2 (8 bases). The CDR3 consists of 14 residues. The germline CDR1 and CDR2 sequences are SGHTA and FQGNSA. V gave up 6 bases and J gave up 7 bases, with 19 bases separating them.

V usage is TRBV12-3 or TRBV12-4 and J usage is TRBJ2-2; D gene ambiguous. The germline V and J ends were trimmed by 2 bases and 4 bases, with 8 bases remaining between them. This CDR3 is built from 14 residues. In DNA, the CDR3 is TGTGCCAGCAGTTTAAGCGACGGCACCGGGGAGCTGTTTTTT. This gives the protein CASSLSDGTGELFF.

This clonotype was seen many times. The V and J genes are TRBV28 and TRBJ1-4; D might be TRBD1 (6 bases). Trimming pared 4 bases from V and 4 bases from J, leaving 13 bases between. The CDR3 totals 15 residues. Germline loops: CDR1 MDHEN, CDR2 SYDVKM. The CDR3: CASSSPGQFNEKLFF. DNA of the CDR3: TGTGCCAGCAGTTCCCCGGGACAATTTAATGAAAAACTGTTTTTT. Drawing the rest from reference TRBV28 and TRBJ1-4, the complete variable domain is DVKVTQSSRYLVKRTGEKVFLECVQDMDHENMFWYRQDPGLGLRLIYFSYDVKMKEKGDIPEGYSVSREKKERFSLILESASTNQTSMYLCASSSPGQFNEKLFFGSGTQLSVL.

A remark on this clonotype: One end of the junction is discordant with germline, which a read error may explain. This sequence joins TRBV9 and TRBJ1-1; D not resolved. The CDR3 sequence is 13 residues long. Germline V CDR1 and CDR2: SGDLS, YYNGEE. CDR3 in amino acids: CASSVSPSTEAFF. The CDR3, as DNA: TGTGCCAGCAGCGTTTCTCCGAGCACTGAAGCCTTCTTT.

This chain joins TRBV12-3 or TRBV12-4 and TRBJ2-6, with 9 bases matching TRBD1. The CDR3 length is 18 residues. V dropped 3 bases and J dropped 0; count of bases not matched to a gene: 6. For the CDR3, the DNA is TGTGCCAGCAGTTTTAACCCGGGACAGGGCTCTGGGGCCAACGTCCTGACTTTC. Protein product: CASSFNPGQGSGANVLTF.

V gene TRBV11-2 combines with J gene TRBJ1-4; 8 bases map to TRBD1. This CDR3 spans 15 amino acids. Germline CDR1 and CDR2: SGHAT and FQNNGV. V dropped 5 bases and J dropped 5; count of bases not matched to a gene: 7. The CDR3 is CASSLGGQVNEKLFF. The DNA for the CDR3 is TGTGCCAGCAGCCTAGGGGGACAGGTGAATGAAAAACTGTTTTTT.

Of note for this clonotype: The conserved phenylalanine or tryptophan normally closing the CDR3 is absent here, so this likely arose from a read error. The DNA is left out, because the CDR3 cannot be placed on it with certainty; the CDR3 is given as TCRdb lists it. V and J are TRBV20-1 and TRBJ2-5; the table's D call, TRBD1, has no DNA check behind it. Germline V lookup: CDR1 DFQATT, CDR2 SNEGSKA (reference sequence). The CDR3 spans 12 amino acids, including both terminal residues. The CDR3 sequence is CSAGYHGTGLNT.

CDR3 coding DNA: TGTGCCAGCAGCCTCCCCCGGTGGACTAGCGGGAGAAAAGAGACCCAGTACTTC. Amino acid sequence: CASSLPRWTSGRKETQYF. This chain joins TRBV7-2 and TRBJ2-5, with TRBD2 identical over 13 bases. The CDR3 spans 18 residues. CDR1 and CDR2 (germline): SGHTA, FQGNSA. V was clipped by 5 bases and J by 3 bases; unmatched bases: 12.

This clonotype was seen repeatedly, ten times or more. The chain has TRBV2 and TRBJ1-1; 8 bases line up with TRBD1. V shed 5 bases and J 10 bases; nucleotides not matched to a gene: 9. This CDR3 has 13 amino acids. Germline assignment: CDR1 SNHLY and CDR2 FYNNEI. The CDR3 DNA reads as TGTGCCAGCAGTCGGGGACAGGTCCGGAGAGCTTTCTTT. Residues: CASSRGQVRRAFF. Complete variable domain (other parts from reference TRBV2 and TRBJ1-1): EPEVTQTPSHQVTQMGQEVILRCVPISNHLYFYWYRQILGQKVEFLVSFYNNEISEKSEIFDDQFSVERPDGSNFTLKIRSTKLEDSAMYFCASSRGQVRRAFFGQGTRLTVV.

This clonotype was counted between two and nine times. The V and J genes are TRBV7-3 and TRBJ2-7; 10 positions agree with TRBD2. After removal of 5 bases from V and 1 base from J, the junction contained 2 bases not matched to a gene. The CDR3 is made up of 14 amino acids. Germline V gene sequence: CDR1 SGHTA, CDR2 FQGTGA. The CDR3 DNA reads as TGTGCCAGCAGCACACTAGCGGGATCCTACGAGCAGTACTTC. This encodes CASSTLAGSYEQYF.

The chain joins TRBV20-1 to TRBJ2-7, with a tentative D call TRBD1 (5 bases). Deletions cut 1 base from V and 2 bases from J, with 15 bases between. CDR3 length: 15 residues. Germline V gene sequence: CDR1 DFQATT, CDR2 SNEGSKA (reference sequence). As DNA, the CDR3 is TGCAGTGCTAGAGTTGATGGCAGGGTTGCCTACGAGCAGTACTTC. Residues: CSARVDGRVAYEQYF.

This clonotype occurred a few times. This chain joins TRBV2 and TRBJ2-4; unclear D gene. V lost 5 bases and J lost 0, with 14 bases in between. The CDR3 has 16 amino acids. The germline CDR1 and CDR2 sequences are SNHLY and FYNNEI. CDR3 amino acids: CASSSTPNLAKNIQYF. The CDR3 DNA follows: TGTGCCAGCAGTTCCACCCCAAACCTAGCCAAAAACATTCAGTACTTC. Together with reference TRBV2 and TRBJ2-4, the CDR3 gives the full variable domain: EPEVTQTPSHQVTQMGQEVILRCVPISNHLYFYWYRQILGQKVEFLVSFYNNEISEKSEIFDDQFSVERPDGSNFTLKIRSTKLEDSAMYFCASSSTPNLAKNIQYFGAGTRLSVL.

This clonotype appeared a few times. CDR3 sequence: CASSLQPTSGTNLKETQYF. For the CDR3, the DNA is TGTGCCAGCAGCCTCCAACCGACTAGCGGGACGAACTTAAAAGAGACCCAGTACTTC. The chain uses TRBV9 and TRBJ2-5; 11 bases agree with TRBD2. J was trimmed by 3 bases and V by 4 bases; bases with no gene match: 17. The CDR3 is 19 residues long. Germline lookup yields CDR1 SGDLS and CDR2 YYNGEE.

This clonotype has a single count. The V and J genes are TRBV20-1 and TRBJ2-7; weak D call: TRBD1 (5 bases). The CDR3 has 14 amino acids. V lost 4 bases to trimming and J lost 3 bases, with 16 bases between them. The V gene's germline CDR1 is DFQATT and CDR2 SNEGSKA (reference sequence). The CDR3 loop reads CSATRQPTNYEQYF. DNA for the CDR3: TGCAGTGCTACTCGACAGCCGACCAACTACGAGCAGTACTTC.

The CDR3 sequence is CSADPGDYGYTF. In DNA, the CDR3 is TGCAGTGCAGACCCAGGTGACTATGGCTACACCTTC. This chain links TRBV20-1 with TRBJ1-2; no definite D call. This CDR3 region has 12 residues. V was clipped by 6 bases and J by 3 bases, with 11 bases between them. Germline loops: CDR1 DFQATT, CDR2 SNEGSKA (reference sequence).

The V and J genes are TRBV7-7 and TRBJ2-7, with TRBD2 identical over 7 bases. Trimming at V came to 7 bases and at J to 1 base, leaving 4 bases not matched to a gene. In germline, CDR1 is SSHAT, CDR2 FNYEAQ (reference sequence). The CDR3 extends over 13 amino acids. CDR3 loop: CASKQAGSYEQYF. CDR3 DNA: TGTGCCAGCAAACAAGCGGGATCCTACGAGCAGTACTTC.

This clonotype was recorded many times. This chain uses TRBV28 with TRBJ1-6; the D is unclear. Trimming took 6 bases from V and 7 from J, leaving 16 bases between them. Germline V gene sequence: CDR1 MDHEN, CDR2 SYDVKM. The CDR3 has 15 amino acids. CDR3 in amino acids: CASSELYPQNSPLHF. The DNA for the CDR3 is TGTGCCAGCAGCGAATTATACCCACAGAATTCACCCCTCCACTTT.